This TCR beta chain is drawn from a study of blood T cell repertoires in COVID-19. Study-level information: From the United States, Italy and Spain came samples of acute and convalescent COVID-19. The cDNA or gDNA used as material had been derived from T cells, B-cell-depleted T cells, or PBMCs.

Per the authors' pipeline: It was from reference gene primer amplification that nucleated cell counts were estimated. Clones were sequenced by immunoSEQ multiplex PCR, and TCRdb holds only the in-frame ones, with some missing. V and J calls and clone size are as listed in that table; D and trimming were resolved from the DNA. The data hold 200,000 to 300,000 clones, with around 84% observed a single time. The V segment lost 2 bases and the J segment 1 base; nucleotides outside the gene matches: 5. There are 15 residues in the CDR3. The germline V gene encodes CDR1 GTSNPN and CDR2 SVGIG (reference sequence).

This sequence was found in a man aged 40-50 years who had recovered from COVID-19. Sequencing was done on a sample of peripheral blood. The chain employs TRBV30 and TRBJ2-5; 9 bases fit TRBD2. For the CDR3, the DNA is TGTGCCTGGAGTTCAAAAGCGGGGGGCCAAGAGACCCAGTACTTC. Encoded protein: CAWSSKAGGQETQYF.